Listed below are T cell receptor beta chains from one sample, sequenced in a study of OX40 agonist ivuxolimab in advanced cancers. Profiled with immunoSEQ multiplex PCR; TCRdb holds only in-frame clones, not every one. The table lists around 40,000 clones, nearly 85% of them singletons. The material was CD4+ or CD8+ T cells sorted from blood, obtained in a trial of the OX40 agonist ivuxolimab. Source of these receptors: an adult with an advanced solid tumor such as melanoma, head and neck, liver or kidney cancer. Each CDR3 is given with its conserved first and last residue. D genes are given only for firm matches. Only some rows state a clone size, as once, few, many or a class for expanded clones.

j_gene | d_gene | abundance | v_gene | CDR3aa | CDR3nt
TRBJ1-3 | NA | NA | TRBV28 | CASRRTGDSGNTIYF | TGTGCCAGCAGACGAACAGGTGACTCTGGAAACACCATATATTTT
TRBJ2-2 | TRBD2 | NA | TRBV5-5 | CASSLAPAGVTGELFF | TGTGCCAGCAGCTTGGCTCCAGCGGGAGTCACCGGGGAGCTGTTTTTT
TRBJ2-2 | NA | NA | TRBV30 | CAWTDNTGELFF | TGTGCCTGGACAGATAACACCGGGGAGCTGTTTTTT
TRBJ2-1 | NA | NA | TRBV4-1 | CASSQEPGPKYEQFF | TGCGCCAGCAGCCAAGAGCCCGGGCCCAAGTATGAGCAGTTCTTC
TRBJ2-3 | NA | NA | TRBV7-3 | CASSLTGSTDTQYF | TGTGCCAGCAGCTTAACCGGCAGCACAGATACGCAGTATTTT
TRBJ2-7 | TRBD1 | NA | TRBV5-1 | CASSWGTGFLSEQYF | TGCGCCAGCAGCTGGGGGACAGGGTTCTTATCCGAGCAGTACTTC
TRBJ1-5 | NA | NA | TRBV10-2 | CASSLGNQPQHF | TGCGCCAGCAGTCTAGGAAATCAGCCCCAGCATTTT
TRBJ1-6 | NA | NA | TRBV6-5 | CASSYSIGRGGRPLHF | TGTGCCAGCAGTTACTCGATCGGCAGGGGAGGAAGACCCCTCCACTTT
TRBJ2-5 | NA | NA | TRBV6-1 | CASMVETQYF | TGTGCCAGCATGGTGGAGACCCAGTACTTC
TRBJ2-7 | NA | NA | TRBV2 | CASKRVSYEQYF | TGTGCCAGCAAACGGGTCTCCTACGAGCAGTACTTC
TRBJ2-5 | TRBD2 | NA | TRBV7-9 | CASRDPLAETQYF | TGTGCCAGCAGAGACCCACTAGCGGAGACCCAGTACTTC
TRBJ2-1 | NA | few | TRBV7-9 | CASSLGKGFRLDNEQFF | TGTGCCAGCAGCTTAGGAAAGGGGTTCCGACTGGACAATGAGCAGTTCTTC
TRBJ2-1 | NA | NA | TRBV20-1 | CSAQGYNEQFF | TGCAGTGCACAGGGTTACAATGAGCAGTTCTTC
TRBJ2-4 | NA | NA | TRBV2 | CASSEDAGADIQYF | TGTGCCAGCAGTGAAGATGCCGGGGCGGACATTCAGTACTTC
TRBJ2-1 | TRBD2 | NA | TRBV28 | CASSRTSGMNNEQFF | TGTGCCAGCAGTCGGACTAGCGGGATGAACAATGAGCAGTTCTTC
TRBJ2-1 | TRBD2 | NA | TRBV28 | CASSLSGGYNEQFF | TGTGCCAGCAGTTTAAGCGGGGGGTACAATGAGCAGTTCTTC
TRBJ2-3 | TRBD2 | once | TRBV6-1 | CASSEARGGDTDTQYF | TGTGCCAGCAGTGAAGCTCGCGGGGGGGACACAGATACGCAGTATTTT
TRBJ2-2 | TRBD2 | NA | TRBV11-3 | CASSKRGGLGELFF | TGTGCCAGCAGCAAGCGGGGGGGCCTCGGGGAGCTGTTTTTT
TRBJ1-1 | NA | NA | TRBV5-1 | CASSLGWGRGGTEAFF | TGCGCCAGCAGCTTGGGATGGGGACGAGGGGGCACTGAAGCTTTCTTT
TRBJ2-2 | TRBD1 | few | TRBV7-2 | CASSPGQRTGELFF | TGTGCCAGCAGCCCGGGACAGCGCACCGGGGAGCTGTTTTTT
TRBJ1-4 | TRBD1 | NA | TRBV4-1 | CASSHPMTGVEKLFF | TGCGCCAGCAGCCATCCGATGACAGGGGTAGAAAAACTGTTTTTT
TRBJ1-1 | NA | NA | TRBV6-5 | CASSYDRAEAFF | TGTGCCAGCAGTTACGACCGGGCTGAAGCTTTCTTT
TRBJ1-2 | TRBD1 | NA | TRBV6-6 | CASSPQGAGAYGYTF | TGTGCCAGCAGTCCACAGGGGGCGGGCGCCTATGGCTACACCTTC
TRBJ1-4 | NA | NA | TRBV2 | CASSPSLATNEKLFF | TGTGCCAGCAGCCCATCACTTGCAACTAATGAAAAACTGTTTTTT
TRBJ1-1 | NA | NA | TRBV7-3 | CASSPQATNTEAFF | TGTGCCAGCAGCCCGCAGGCGACGAACACTGAAGCTTTCTTT
TRBJ2-3 | NA | NA | TRBV27 | CASSGDRTFSTDTQYF | TGTGCCAGCAGTGGGGACCGCACCTTTAGCACAGATACGCAGTATTTT
TRBJ2-5 | TRBD1 | NA | TRBV15 | CATSRDRGKETQYF | TGTGCCACCAGCAGGGACAGGGGAAAAGAGACCCAGTACTTC
TRBJ2-7 | NA | NA | TRBV4-3 | CASSHTVGVGGYEQYF | TGCGCCAGCAGCCATACAGTGGGAGTTGGGGGCTACGAGCAGTACTTC
TRBJ1-2 | NA | NA | TRBV28 | CASSDPGLSNYGYTF | TGTGCCAGCAGTGATCCGGGACTCTCCAACTATGGCTACACCTTC
TRBJ2-1 | TRBD1 | NA | TRBV7-6 | CASSGADRVFMHEQFF | TGTGCCAGCAGCGGCGCTGACAGGGTGTTTATGCATGAACAGTTCTTC
TRBJ2-7 | NA | once | TRBV4-1 | CASSQEPGGSYEQYF | TGCGCCAGCAGCCAAGAGCCGGGCGGCTCCTACGAGCAGTACTTC
TRBJ2-1 | NA | NA | TRBV28 | CASSPYKTSSYNEQFF | TGTGCCAGCAGTCCCTACAAGACGAGCTCCTACAATGAGCAGTTCTTC
TRBJ1-1 | TRBD1 | few | TRBV19 | CASSHDRGNVDTEAFF | TGTGCCAGTAGTCATGACAGGGGGAATGTGGACACTGAAGCTTTCTTT
TRBJ2-1 | NA | NA | TRBV19 | CASSTPGQIYNEQFF | TGTGCCAGTAGTACCCCCGGACAGATCTACAATGAGCAGTTCTTC
TRBJ1-2 | TRBD1 | once | TRBV4-1 | CASSQEGTVFTGYGYTF | TGCGCCAGCAGCCAAGAGGGGACAGTTTTTACAGGATATGGCTACACCTTC
TRBJ2-7 | NA | NA | TRBV7-9 | CASSLTGYEQYF | TGTGCCAGCAGCTTGACGGGTTACGAGCAGTACTTC
TRBJ1-4 | NA | once | TRBV21-1 | CASSRQGSTTNEKLFF | TGTGCCAGCAGCCGGCAGGGGAGTACGACTAATGAAAAACTGTTTTTT
TRBJ1-5 | NA | NA | TRBV19 | CASSIGGVSQPQHF | TGTGCCAGTAGTATAGGTGGTGTAAGTCAGCCCCAGCATTTT
TRBJ1-1 | TRBD1 | NA | TRBV9 | CASSVITGVRTEAFF | TGTGCCAGCAGCGTAATCACAGGGGTGAGAACTGAAGCTTTCTTT
TRBJ2-3 | NA | once | TRBV12-5 | CASGITRYSTDTQYF | TGTGCTAGTGGCATCACACGATATAGCACAGATACGCAGTATTTT
TRBJ2-2 | NA | NA | TRBV28 | CASSFGVAGELFF | TGTGCCAGCAGTTTTGGGGTGGCCGGGGAGCTGTTTTTT
TRBJ1-2 | TRBD1 | NA | TRBV28 | CASTQSRGGAPRNTF | TGTGCCAGCACCCAATCAAGAGGGGGCGCACCTCGTAACACCTTC
TRBJ2-6 | NA | NA | TRBV28 | CASSLGGGTGANVLTF | TGTGCCAGCAGTTTAGGTGGGGGGACTGGGGCCAACGTCCTGACTTTC